Listed here are 28 T cell receptor beta chains from one sample, sequenced in a study of T-cell reconstitution after alpha-beta-depleted transplantation in children. Unique molecular identifiers were built into the TCRbeta library. TCRdb independently ran MiXCR on the PCR reads; one entry per CDR3 protein. The sample carries fewer than 250,000 distinct CDR3 sequences, approximately 15% recorded once. Sequenced here: PBMCs, mostly from graft donor cells, sampled 360 days after TCRalphabeta/CD19-depleted stem cell transplant. The source is a male patient aged 2-9 years who had a stem cell transplant for acute lymphoblastic leukemia, so the T cells may come from the graft donor.

This clonotype came up many times. The gene calls are TRBV9 and TRBJ2-1; 8 positions agree with TRBD1. The CDR3 contains 16 residues. Unmatched junction bases numbered 10, after V lost 4 bases and J lost 4 bases. Germline CDR1 is SGDLS and CDR2 is YYNGEE. The CDR3 protein is CASSTTGTGLYNEQFF. CDR3 DNA sequence: TGTGCCAGCAGCACAACCGGGACAGGTCTTTACAATGAGCAGTTCTTC.

Turning to this clonotype: The junction and the germline gene differ at one end; a read error may be behind it. V and J are TRBV7-7 and TRBJ1-3; D unclear. Germline CDR1 is SSHAT and CDR2 is FNYEAQ (reference sequence). CDR3 size: 17 residues. This chain's CDR3 is CASSLEAGRSSGNTIYF. The CDR3 nucleotides read TGTGCTAGCAGCTTAGAGGCAGGACGAAGCTCTGGAAACACCATATATTTT.

This clonotype was found a few times. The chain has TRBV7-9 and TRBJ2-5; 9 bases are a match to TRBD2. The germline V gene encodes CDR1 SEHNR and CDR2 FQNEAQ (reference sequence). The CDR3 totals 17 residues. After removal of 4 bases from V and 1 base from J, the junction contained 10 bases not matched to a gene. CDR3 sequence reads: CASSSTLSGGSQETQYF. CDR3 nucleotides: TGTGCCAGCAGCTCTACTCTGAGCGGGGGGTCCCAAGAGACCCAGTACTTC.

The V gene is TRBV10-3, the J gene TRBJ1-1, with D hard to call. In germline, CDR1 is ENHRY, CDR2 SYGVKD. CDR3 size: 16 residues. Trimming left V 4 bases short and J 3 bases short, with 18 bases between. The CDR3 protein is CAISAGRNNGHTEAFF. The CDR3 DNA reads as TGTGCCATCAGTGCAGGACGGAACAACGGGCACACTGAAGCTTTCTTT.

This clonotype showed up many times. CDR3 coding DNA: TGTGCCAGCAGCTTAGTCGGACGAACCACAGATACGCAGTATTTT. This encodes CASSLVGRTTDTQYF. V usage is TRBV7-9 and J usage is TRBJ2-3; D gene unclear. Per the germline V gene, CDR1 is SEHNR and CDR2 is FQNEAQ (reference sequence). Trimming cost V 1 base and J 2 bases, with 10 bases left between them. CDR3 length: 15 residues.

The chain recombines TRBV11-2 with TRBJ2-2, with TRBD1 identical over 7 bases. The CDR3 spans 17 residues. Germline V CDR1 and CDR2: SGHAT, FQNNGV. The V gene end was trimmed by 8 bases and the J gene end by 5 bases; junction bases not matched to a gene: 17. The CDR3 sequence: CASCSGQAQGITGELFF. In DNA form, the CDR3 reads TGTGCCAGCTGTTCAGGACAGGCCCAGGGGATAACCGGGGAGCTGTTTTTT.

The rearrangement links TRBV5-1 to TRBJ2-6; D is possibly TRBD1 or TRBD2 (5 bases each). Germline CDR1 SGHRS, CDR2 YFSETQ. This CDR3 is 16 amino acids long. V was shortened by 0 bases and J by 0 bases, with 7 bases between the two germline ends. The CDR3 nucleotides are TGCGCCAGCAGCTTGGTAGGGACCTCTGGGGCCAACGTCCTGACTTTC. Its protein product is CASSLVGTSGANVLTF.

This clonotype has ten or more counts. The chain uses TRBV4-3 and TRBJ2-2; D possibly matches TRBD1 or TRBD2 (5 bases each). V dropped 0 bases and J dropped 5 bases, with 10 bases sitting between them. This CDR3 is built from 15 residues. Germline-derived CDR1 and CDR2 are LGHNA and YSLEER. The CDR3 spells CASSQEGTTTGELFF. CDR3 in DNA: TGCGCCAGCAGCCAAGAGGGGACCACTACCGGGGAGCTGTTTTTT.

The V and J genes are TRBV20-1 and TRBJ2-7; 11 bases are shared with TRBD2. The CDR3 contains 15 residues. The J segment lost 0 bases and the V segment lost 3 bases, leaving 4 bases of the junction unmatched. Germline loops: CDR1 DFQATT, CDR2 SNEGSKA (reference sequence). Here the CDR3 reads CSARATSGSSYEQYF. The CDR3 nucleotides read TGCAGTGCTAGGGCCACTAGCGGGAGCTCCTACGAGCAGTACTTC.

There are a few counts of this clonotype. This chain joins TRBV5-1 and TRBJ2-2, with D perhaps TRBD1 or TRBD2 (5 bases each). The CDR3 runs to 15 residues. V lost 7 bases to trimming and J lost 3 bases, with 16 bases between them. Germline loops: CDR1 SGHRS, CDR2 YFSETQ. CDR3: CASREGPAYTGELFF. DNA for the CDR3: TGCGCCAGCCGAGAGGGACCCGCGTACACCGGGGAGCTGTTTTTT.

There are a few counts of this clonotype. The chain links TRBV19 to TRBJ2-1; TRBD2 aligns across 7 bases. Germline V lookup: CDR1 LNHDA, CDR2 SQIVND (reference sequence). V dropped 9 bases and J dropped 1; count of bases not matched to a gene: 6. The CDR3 is 14 residues long. The CDR3 DNA reads TGTGCCAGCCCAGCGGGATCATCCTACAATGAGCAGTTCTTC. It encodes CASPAGSSYNEQFF.

This clonotype was counted only a few times. The chain carries TRBV6-1 and TRBJ2-1, with TRBD2 matching 8 bases. The germline V gene has CDR1 MNHNS and CDR2 SASEGT. The CDR3 length is 14 residues. J was trimmed by 2 bases and V by 9 bases; bases with no gene match: 6. For the CDR3, the DNA is TGTGCCAGGTGGGGACTAGAAACCTACAATGAGCAGTTCTTC. Protein sequence: CARWGLETYNEQFF.

This clonotype was counted only a few times. The J gene is TRBJ2-3, the V gene TRBV27, with TRBD2 identical over 7 bases. This CDR3 contains 15 residues. V lost 5 bases and J lost 5; bases outside the gene matches: 10. Germline CDR1 is MNHEY and CDR2 is SMNVEV (reference sequence). The CDR3 spells CASSPGTPGGDTQYF. The DNA of the CDR3 is TGTGCCAGCAGTCCCGGGACGCCGGGGGGAGATACGCAGTATTTT.

The chain uses TRBV7-2 and TRBJ2-6; D is undetermined. The CDR3 consists of 14 residues. Trimming cost V 5 bases and J 2 bases, with 7 bases left between them. The germline gives CDR1 SGHTA, CDR2 FQGNSA. The CDR3, as DNA: TGTGCCAGCAGCGTACAACCTGGGGCCAACGTCCTGACTTTC. This encodes CASSVQPGANVLTF.

The chain employs TRBV10-3 and TRBJ2-7; 12 bases are shared with TRBD1. The CDR3 is made up of 15 amino acids. The germline V gene encodes CDR1 ENHRY and CDR2 SYGVKD. V shed 6 bases and J 6 bases; nucleotides not matched to a gene: 9. CDR3 sequence reads: CAIRLPGQGAIEQYF. The DNA of the CDR3 is TGTGCCATCAGACTGCCGGGACAGGGGGCGATCGAGCAGTACTTC.

In this sample, this clonotype turned up a few times. The chain carries TRBV7-8 and TRBJ2-7; 11 nucleotides match TRBD1. Germline CDR1 SGHVS, CDR2 FQNEAQ. After removal of 5 bases from V and 1 base from J, the junction contained 7 bases not matched to a gene. This CDR3 spans 16 amino acids. The CDR3 loop reads CASSPWTGGESYEQYF. CDR3 nucleotides: TGTGCCAGCAGCCCATGGACAGGGGGCGAATCCTACGAGCAGTACTTC. Filled out from reference TRBV7-8 and TRBJ2-7, the complete variable domain reads GAGVSQSPRYKVAKRGQDVALRCDPISGHVSLFWYQQALGQGPEFLTYFQNEAQLDKSGLPSDRFFAERPEGSVSTLKIQRTQQEDSAVYLCASSPWTGGESYEQYFGPGTRLTVT.

This clonotype was counted between two and nine times. The chain links TRBV4-3 to TRBJ2-7, with D unclear. Trimming shortened V by 0 bases and J by 0 bases, and 9 bases separated the two germline ends. The CDR3 consists of 15 residues. Per germline, CDR1 LGHNA and CDR2 YSLEER. The CDR3 reads CASSQDGSVSYEQYF. The CDR3 region has the DNA TGCGCCAGCAGCCAAGACGGCTCCGTCTCCTACGAGCAGTACTTC.

A few counts support this clonotype. The gene calls are TRBV5-1 and TRBJ2-2; no clear D. V dropped 0 bases and J dropped 3 bases, with 12 bases sitting between them. The CDR3 consists of 16 residues. CDR1 SGHRS and CDR2 YFSETQ come from the germline V gene. CDR3 amino acids: CASSLAGRTDTGELFF. Here the CDR3 DNA reads TGCGCCAGCAGCTTGGCCGGGCGTACGGACACCGGGGAGCTGTTTTTT.

The V call is TRBV19, the J call TRBJ2-2, with 8 bases aligning to TRBD1. Germline trimming cut 7 bases from V and 4 bases from J; bases unmatched to any gene: 5. Germline CDR1 and CDR2: LNHDA and SQIVND (reference sequence). The CDR3 loop spans 14 amino acids. CDR3 amino acids: CASIDRGGTGELFF. The CDR3 DNA reads TGTGCCAGTATAGACAGGGGAGGCACCGGGGAGCTGTTTTTT.

This rearrangement joins TRBV10-3 to TRBJ2-1; 9 bases are shared with TRBD2. CDR1 and CDR2 (germline): ENHRY, SYGVKD. After removal of 0 bases from V and 4 bases from J, the junction contained 4 bases not matched to a gene. The CDR3 has 16 residues. The CDR3 nucleotides are TGTGCCATCAGTGAGTCGTTGGCGGGGGGGTACAATGAGCAGTTCTTC. It specifies CAISESLAGGYNEQFF.

This clonotype was recorded a few times. The chain has TRBV5-5 and TRBJ2-4; D ambiguous. The germline CDR1 and CDR2 sequences are SGHKS and YYEKEE (reference sequence). The length of the CDR3 is 16 residues. Trimming stripped 5 bases from V and 1 base from J, with 16 bases between. CDR3 protein: CASSPGPRLAKNIQYF. Here the CDR3 DNA reads TGTGCCAGCAGTCCTGGCCCTCGGTTGGCCAAAAACATTCAGTACTTC.

V gene TRBV2 combines with J gene TRBJ2-5; 9 nucleotides match TRBD2. Per germline, CDR1 SNHLY and CDR2 FYNNEI. Germline trimming cut 3 bases from V and 3 bases from J; bases unmatched to any gene: 5. CDR3 size: 15 residues. The CDR3 protein is CASSDQGLAEETQYF. CDR3 nucleotide sequence: TGTGCCAGCAGTGACCAGGGACTAGCAGAAGAGACCCAGTACTTC.

This clonotype was observed a few times. The genes are TRBV4-2 and TRBJ1-4; no clear D gene. Trimming pared 0 bases from V and 7 bases from J, leaving 18 bases between. The CDR3 runs 17 residues. Germline CDR1 reads LGHNA; CDR2 reads YNFKEQ. In DNA, the CDR3 is TGTGCCAGCAGCCAAGATCCCCCAGGCCGGAAGGGTGAAAAACTGTTTTTT. This encodes CASSQDPPGRKGEKLFF.

This sequence joins TRBV5-1 and TRBJ2-3; TRBD2 matches 14 bases. V lost 4 bases and J lost 6; bases outside the gene matches: 7. The CDR3 length is 16 residues. Germline values: CDR1 SGHRS, CDR2 YFSETQ. CDR3 DNA sequence: TGCGCCAGCAGCATCGGACTAGCGGGGGGTTCGGATACGCAGTATTTT. Protein product: CASSIGLAGGSDTQYF. Based on the CDR3 plus reference TRBV5-1 and TRBJ2-3, the full variable domain is KAGVTQTPRYLIKTRGQQVTLSCSPISGHRSVSWYQQTPGQGLQFLFEYFSETQRNKGNFPGRFSGRQFSNSRSEMNVSTLELGDSALYLCASSIGLAGGSDTQYFGPGTRLTVL.

The chain uses TRBV5-5 and TRBJ2-3, with unresolved D. Per germline, CDR1 SGHKS and CDR2 YYEKEE (reference sequence). With 1 base removed from V and 6 bases from J, the gap between germline ends came to 15 bases. The CDR3 is made up of 15 amino acids. In nucleotides, the CDR3 is TGTGCCAGCAGCTTGTTTCACAGATTGGGGGATACGCAGTATTTT. Its translation is CASSLFHRLGDTQYF.

The chain joins TRBV6-2 or TRBV6-3 to TRBJ2-1; 9 positions agree with TRBD2. This CDR3 is built from 16 residues. CDR1 MNHEY and CDR2 SVGEGT come from the germline V gene. V lost 6 bases, J lost 5 bases, and 11 bases stayed unmatched. In DNA, the CDR3 is TGTGCCAGCAGATCTCCGGGACTAGCTTTAGACAATGAGCAGTTCTTC. It codes for CASRSPGLALDNEQFF.

This chain links TRBV19 with TRBJ2-3; D perhaps matches TRBD2 (7 bases). The V gene's germline CDR1 is LNHDA and CDR2 SQIVND (reference sequence). The CDR3 extends over 17 amino acids. V was pared by 5 bases and J by 4 bases, with 22 bases between. The CDR3 reads CASSPLRRGGASDTQYF. For the CDR3, the DNA is TGTGCCAGTAGTCCTCTTAGAAGGGGGGGCGCATCAGATACGCAGTATTTT.

This chain uses TRBV29-1 with TRBJ2-1, with TRBD2 matching 7 bases. The ends lost 2 bases at V and 2 bases at J; junction bases unmatched: 3. From germline, CDR1 is SQVTM and CDR2 ANQGSEA. The CDR3 has 14 residues. The CDR3 nucleotides read TGCAGCGTTGAACTAGCGGCGACCTACAATGAGCAGTTCTTC. This gives the protein CSVELAATYNEQFF.